This T cell receptor beta chain was identified during a study of regulatory T cells in long-lasting Graves disease (dated by TCRdb to the early 2020s). For the study in its entirety: In the newly diagnosed Graves' disease group, patients had been taking antithyroid drugs for less than 3 months. This study used TCR sequencing and RNA sequencing of peripheral blood to compare persistent Graves' disease patients against newly diagnosed Graves' disease patients. The study took place in China and was registered as a clinical trial. A total of approximately 35 samples underwent TCR sequencing: some 13 from persistent and roughly 20 from newly diagnosed Graves' disease patients.

Results the study describes overall, beyond this receptor: Only the TCR beta chain was sequenced and analyzed. Compared with newly diagnosed patients, persistent Graves' disease patients had lower TCR Shannon entropy and fewer highly expanded clones, which suggests clonal expansion. The small sample size was acknowledged by the authors as a limitation that may reduce accuracy. A larger number of public clonotypes was shared among persistent patients (approximately 3,000) than among newly diagnosed patients (approximately 1,000). Only peripheral blood was studied, because thyroid tissue, the primary lesion, was inaccessible. TRBV28, TRBJ1-2 and TRBJ2-5 were preferentially used in persistent disease, while TRBV20-1 and TRBJ2-1 were favored in newly diagnosed disease.

Via the germline V gene, CDR1 is SGDLS and CDR2 YYNGEE. From the cysteine through the phenylalanine, the CDR3 covers 16 amino acids. Only the CDR3 portion is preserved as DNA: 48 bases, with reading frame beginning at the first base. V loses 0 bases of germline sequence and J loses 0 bases, and the interval between the two ends is 10 bases. Explained via the paper, the time point label denotes: newly diagnosed GD, antithyroid drugs for less than 3 months. For both TCR sequencing and RNA sequencing, RNA was extracted from PBMCs using TRIzol. The diagnosis of Graves' disease was made according to American Thyroid Association guidelines. The patients came from an endocrinology department in Xi'an, China. Each patient gave roughly 8.4 milliliters of peripheral blood, collected in an EDTA anticoagulant tube. Ficoll Paque Plus density gradient separation was used to isolate PBMCs, and no further T cell sorting was performed. RNA quality was checked with an Agilent 2100 Bioanalyzer and agarose gel, and concentration with a NanoDrop 2000.

Ten or more counts support this clonotype. Its antigen is currently not known. No per-base quality is available; no much larger clone lies one base away. The library was made by multiplex PCR. The data were produced on an Illumina HiSeq 4000. iRepertoire HTBI primers and Arm-PCR amplification of CDR3 regions were used to construct TCR beta libraries. PCR products were gel purified before sequencing. The source study handled its data this way. Across samples, roughly 60 TRBV and 14 TRBJ segments were identified and used for gene usage analysis of CDR3 amino acid clonotypes. COPE and FqMerger were used to merge the filtered high-quality paired reads into contigs. BLAST was used to align contigs to IMGT TRBV, TRBD and TRBJ reference genes, with CDR3 defined following IMGT. Any clonotype with a frequency above 0.1% was classified as a highly expanded clone. Shannon entropy was used to measure repertoire diversity, and the Gini coefficient was used to measure V-J evenness. Clonotypes shared by more than one individual were considered public. TCRdb cleaned the public reads at Q25 with fastp, built clones with MiXCR and kept in-frame beta chains. Every entry covers one CDR3 protein and lists the most common genes and DNA from its rows. None of the V and J calls come from the authors' own analysis; TCRdb made them. The sample data list 250,000 to 400,000 distinct CDR3 sequences, and 15% to 20% of these were observed just once. The ten largest clonotypes hold around 36% of the sample.

In this chain, TRBV9 is recombined with TRBJ1-3; the D gene assignment is ambiguous. The sequencing used peripheral blood mononuclear cells (PBMCs), collected at new diagnosis, from a patient treated with antithyroid drugs. This TCR derives from a female donor with Graves disease. The sequence in DNA is TGTGCCAGCAGCGTAGTCGGCCAAGCCTCTGGAAACACCATATATTTT. It encodes CASSVVGQASGNTIYF.